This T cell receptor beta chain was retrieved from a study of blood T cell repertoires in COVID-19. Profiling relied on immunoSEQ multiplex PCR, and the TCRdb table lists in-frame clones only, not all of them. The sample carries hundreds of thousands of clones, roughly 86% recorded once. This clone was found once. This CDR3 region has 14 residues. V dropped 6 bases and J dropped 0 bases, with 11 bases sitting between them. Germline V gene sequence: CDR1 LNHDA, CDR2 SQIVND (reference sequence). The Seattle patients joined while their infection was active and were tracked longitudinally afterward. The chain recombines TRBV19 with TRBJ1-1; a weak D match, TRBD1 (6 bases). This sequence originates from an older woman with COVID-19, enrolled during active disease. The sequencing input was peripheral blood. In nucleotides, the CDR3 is TGTGCCAGTAGCCAGGGGAGGGTGAACACTGAAGCTTTCTTT. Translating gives CASSQGRVNTEAFF.